The clone carrying this T cell receptor (beta chain) was seen once. Libraries were prepared by immunoSEQ multiplex PCR; TCRdb keeps only in-frame clonotypes and omits some of them. The data contain 140,000 to 150,000 clones, over 80% of them singletons. Trimming removed 2 bases from V and 2 bases from J, with 13 bases in between. The CDR3 length is 16 residues. The germline gives CDR1 MNHEY, CDR2 SMNVEV (reference sequence). These data belong to a study of T cell responses to AZD1222 COVID-19 vaccine. J is TRBJ1-3 and V is TRBV27, with a tentative D call TRBD1 (5 bases). Sequencing was performed on peripheral blood, taken on day 0 of MenACWY control vaccination. The clonotype was recovered from an adult in good health. The CDR3 coding sequence is TGTGCCAGCAGTTTAACGGCAGGGTGGGCTGGAAACACCATATATTTT. It is translated as CASSLTAGWAGNTIYF.